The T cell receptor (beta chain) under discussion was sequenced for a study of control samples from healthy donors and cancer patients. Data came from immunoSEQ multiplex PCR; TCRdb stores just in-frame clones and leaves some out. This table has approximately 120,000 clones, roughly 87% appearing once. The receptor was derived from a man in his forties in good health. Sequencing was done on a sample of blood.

CDR3 in DNA: TGTGCTAGTGGTAACACAGCGAAGCTGGGGCTGTTTTTT. The encoded protein is CASGNTAKLGLFF. The chain couples TRBV12-5 to TRBJ2-2, with unresolved D. Germline V CDR1 and CDR2: LGHNT, FRNRAP. This CDR3 region has 13 residues. Trimming removed 5 bases from V and 13 bases from J, with 17 bases in between.